The source of this T cell receptor beta chain is a study of blood T cell repertoires in COVID-19 (dated by TCRdb to 2020 to 2022). As for the study more broadly: Samples from collaborators originated in the United States, Italy and Spain and spanned both the acute and convalescent phases of COVID-19. The material from the prospective study consisted of cDNA or gDNA derived from T cells, B-cell-depleted T cells, or PBMCs. Subjects who had been exposed to COVID-19, were actively infected with it, or had recovered from it provided the deeply sampled blood TCRbeta repertoires that made up the dataset. The repertoires were released in a freely available public database meant as a resource for research on the immune response to SARS-CoV-2. HLA class I and class II types, where available, came from metadata supplied by the sample provider rather than from assay-based typing. The sample metadata nearly always contained a de-identified subject ID, COVID-19 status, age in years and sex. Samples were obtained from the ongoing ImmuneRACE study (first 160 participants) and from 950 to 1,500 subjects provided by 6 global collaborators.

Participants in the prospective study were enrolled through a virtual design, were aged roughly 18 to 100 years, and lived in under 25 United States geographic areas. To assign participants to cohorts, the prospective study relied on clinical history that participants themselves reported in a screening survey and a study questionnaire. Mobile phlebotomists in the prospective study collected whole blood, serum and a nasopharyngeal or oropharyngeal swab from every participant. Over an approximately 2-month period, participants in the prospective study had the option of providing additional blood draws and questionnaires. Blood samples from the prospective study were shipped frozen or at room temperature prior to DNA extraction. The immunoSEQ Assay, a bias-controlled multiplex PCR, was used to amplify TCRbeta CDR3 regions from genomic DNA. Regarding the original processing steps: Within the assay, amplification of reference gene primers was used to estimate how many nucleated cells each sample contained. To quantify the absolute abundance of each unique TCRbeta CDR3 rearrangement, sequence reads were collapsed and filtered. For each sample, productive Simpson clonality was calculated by taking the square root of Simpson's diversity index across productive rearrangements. Not all clones reach the TCRdb copy of this immuneACCESS table, which keeps in-frame sequences only. Checked studies attribute under half of the gap to unresolved V genes and leave the rest unexplained. That table gives V, J and clone size, and the DNA gave D and trimming. This sample holds 250,000 to 300,000 clones; under 95% were observed only once. In total, the top ten clones hold 2% to 2.5% of the sample.

Remarks on this clone: This receptor's antigen is unknown. Within one base of it there is no much larger clone, and no base qualities were kept.

V is trimmed back by 4 bases and J by 4 bases, and the junction contains 5 bases that no gene match accounts for. Counted from cysteine to phenylalanine, this CDR3 has 16 amino acids. This entry keeps only the CDR3 DNA: 48 bases, framed from base 1. Based on the germline V gene, the CDR1 and CDR2 sequences are KGHDR and SFDVKD. What the authors observed across the whole study: The amount of clinical and demographic metadata varied by source and participant and was provided uncurated.

The origin of this receptor is a woman aged 40 to 50 with acute COVID-19. Sequenced input: PBMCs or T cells enriched from blood (not recorded which). The V and J genes are TRBV24-1 and TRBJ2-5, with 13 middle bases fitting TRBD2. Here the CDR3 is given as CATSDRGLAGTETQYF. The bases are TGTGCCACCAGTGACCGGGGACTAGCGGGAACAGAGACCCAGTACTTC.